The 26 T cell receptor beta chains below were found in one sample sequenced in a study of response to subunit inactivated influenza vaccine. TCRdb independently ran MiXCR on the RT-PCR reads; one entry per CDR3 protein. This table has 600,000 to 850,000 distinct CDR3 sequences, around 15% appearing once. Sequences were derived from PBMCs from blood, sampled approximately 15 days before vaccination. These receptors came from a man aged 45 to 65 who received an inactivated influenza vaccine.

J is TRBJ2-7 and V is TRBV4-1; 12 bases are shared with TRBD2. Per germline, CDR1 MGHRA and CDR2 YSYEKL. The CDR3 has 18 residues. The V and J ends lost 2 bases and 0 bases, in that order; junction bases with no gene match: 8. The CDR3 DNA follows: TGCGCCAGCAGCCAACCGGGACTAGCGGGCCCGAGCTCCTACGAGCAGTACTTC. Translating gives CASSQPGLAGPSSYEQYF.

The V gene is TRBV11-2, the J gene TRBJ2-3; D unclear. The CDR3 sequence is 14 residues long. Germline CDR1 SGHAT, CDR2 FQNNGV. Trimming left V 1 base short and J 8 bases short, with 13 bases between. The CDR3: CASSLVGFSGTQYF. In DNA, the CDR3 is TGTGCCAGCAGCTTAGTGGGGTTTAGTGGTACGCAGTATTTT.

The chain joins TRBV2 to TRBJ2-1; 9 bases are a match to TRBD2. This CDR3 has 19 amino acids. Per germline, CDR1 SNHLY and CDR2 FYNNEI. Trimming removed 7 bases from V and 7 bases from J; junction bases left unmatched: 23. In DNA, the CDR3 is TGTGCCAGCACCAGGAAAGGGTTAGCGGGGGCCTCCGGAGAAAATGAGCAGTTCTTC. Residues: CASTRKGLAGASGENEQFF.

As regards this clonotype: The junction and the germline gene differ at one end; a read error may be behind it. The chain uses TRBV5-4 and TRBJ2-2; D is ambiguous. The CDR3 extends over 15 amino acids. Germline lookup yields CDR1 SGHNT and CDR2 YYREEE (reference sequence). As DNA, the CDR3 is TGTGCCAGCAGCTTTTTTGGCCGAATCACCGGAGAGCTGTTTTTT. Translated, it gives CASSFFGRITGELFF.

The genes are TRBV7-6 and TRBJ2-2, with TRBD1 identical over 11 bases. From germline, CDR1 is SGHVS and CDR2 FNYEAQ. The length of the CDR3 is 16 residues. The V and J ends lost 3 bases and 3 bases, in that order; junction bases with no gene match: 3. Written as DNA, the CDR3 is TGTGCCAGCAGCTTCGGGACAGGGGGTTACACCGGGGAGCTGTTTTTT. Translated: CASSFGTGGYTGELFF.

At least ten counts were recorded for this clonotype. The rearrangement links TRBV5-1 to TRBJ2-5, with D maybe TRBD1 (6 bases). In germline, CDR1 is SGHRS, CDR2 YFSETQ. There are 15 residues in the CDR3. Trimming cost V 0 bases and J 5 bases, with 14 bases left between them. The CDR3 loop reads CASSLGQGSGETQYF. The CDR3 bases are TGCGCCAGCAGCTTGGGTCAGGGGTCGGGCGAGACCCAGTACTTC.

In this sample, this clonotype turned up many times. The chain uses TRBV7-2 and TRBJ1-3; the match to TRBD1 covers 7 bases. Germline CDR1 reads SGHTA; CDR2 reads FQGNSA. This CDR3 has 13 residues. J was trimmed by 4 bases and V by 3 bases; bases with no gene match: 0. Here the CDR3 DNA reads TGTGCCAGCAGCTTGGGACAGGGAAACACCATATATTTT. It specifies CASSLGQGNTIYF.

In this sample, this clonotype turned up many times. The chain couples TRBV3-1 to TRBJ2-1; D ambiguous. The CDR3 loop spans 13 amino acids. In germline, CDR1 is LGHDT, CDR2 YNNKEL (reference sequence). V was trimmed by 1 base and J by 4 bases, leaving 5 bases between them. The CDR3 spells CASSQAAYNEQFF. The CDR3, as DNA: TGTGCCAGCAGCCAAGCCGCATACAATGAGCAGTTCTTC.

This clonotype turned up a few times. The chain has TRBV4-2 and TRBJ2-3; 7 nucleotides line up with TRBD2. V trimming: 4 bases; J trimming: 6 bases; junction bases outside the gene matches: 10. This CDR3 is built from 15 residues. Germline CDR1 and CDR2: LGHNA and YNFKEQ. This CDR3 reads CASSRAGDRMDTQYF. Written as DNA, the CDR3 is TGTGCCAGCAGCCGGGCGGGGGACCGAATGGATACGCAGTATTTT.

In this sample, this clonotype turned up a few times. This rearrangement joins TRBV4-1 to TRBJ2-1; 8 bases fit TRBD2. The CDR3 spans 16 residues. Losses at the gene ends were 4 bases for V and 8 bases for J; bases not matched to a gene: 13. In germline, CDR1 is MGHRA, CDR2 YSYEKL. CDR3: CASSPIAGGLTDEQFF. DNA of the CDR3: TGCGCCAGCAGCCCCATTGCGGGGGGACTAACCGATGAGCAGTTCTTC.

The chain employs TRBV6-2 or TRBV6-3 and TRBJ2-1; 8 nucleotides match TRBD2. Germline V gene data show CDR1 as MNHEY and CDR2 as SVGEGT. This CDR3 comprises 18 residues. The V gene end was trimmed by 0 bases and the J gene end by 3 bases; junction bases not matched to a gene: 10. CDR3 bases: TGTGCCAGCAGTTACTCCTACACCGGGACTAGTAACTACAATGAGCAGTTCTTC. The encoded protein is CASSYSYTGTSNYNEQFF.

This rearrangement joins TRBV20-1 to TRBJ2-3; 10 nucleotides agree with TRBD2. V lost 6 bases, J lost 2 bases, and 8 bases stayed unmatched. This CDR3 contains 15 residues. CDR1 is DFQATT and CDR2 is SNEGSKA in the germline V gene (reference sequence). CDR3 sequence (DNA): TGCAGTGCCCTCTTTAGCGGGGGGCCCACAGATACGCAGTATTTT. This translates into CSALFSGGPTDTQYF.

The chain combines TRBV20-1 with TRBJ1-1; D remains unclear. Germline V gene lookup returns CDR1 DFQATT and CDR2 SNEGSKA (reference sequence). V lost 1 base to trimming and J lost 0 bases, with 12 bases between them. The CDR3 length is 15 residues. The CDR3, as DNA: TGCAGTGCTAGAGCCCGTTTTGTCATGAACACTGAAGCTTTCTTT. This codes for CSARARFVMNTEAFF.

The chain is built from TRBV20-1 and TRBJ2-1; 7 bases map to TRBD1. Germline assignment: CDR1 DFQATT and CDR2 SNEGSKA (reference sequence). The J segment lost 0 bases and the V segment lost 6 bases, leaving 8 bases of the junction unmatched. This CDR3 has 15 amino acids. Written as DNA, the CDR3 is TGCAGTGCCATCGGACAGGCCAGCTCCTACAATGAGCAGTTCTTC. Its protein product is CSAIGQASSYNEQFF.

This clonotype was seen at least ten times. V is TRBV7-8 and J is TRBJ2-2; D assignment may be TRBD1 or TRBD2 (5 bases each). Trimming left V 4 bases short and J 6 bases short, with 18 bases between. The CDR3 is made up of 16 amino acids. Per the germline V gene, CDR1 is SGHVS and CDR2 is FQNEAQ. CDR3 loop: CASSYPEGRVAGELFF. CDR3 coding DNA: TGTGCCAGCAGCTATCCCGAGGGGAGAGTGGCCGGGGAGCTGTTTTTT.

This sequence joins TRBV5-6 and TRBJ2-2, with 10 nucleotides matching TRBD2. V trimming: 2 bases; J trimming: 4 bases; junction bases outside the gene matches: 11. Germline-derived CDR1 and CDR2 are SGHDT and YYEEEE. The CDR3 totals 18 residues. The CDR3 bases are TGTGCCAGCAGCTTTGGAGCGGGGGGGCCGTTGGGCACCGGGGAGCTGTTTTTT. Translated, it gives CASSFGAGGPLGTGELFF.

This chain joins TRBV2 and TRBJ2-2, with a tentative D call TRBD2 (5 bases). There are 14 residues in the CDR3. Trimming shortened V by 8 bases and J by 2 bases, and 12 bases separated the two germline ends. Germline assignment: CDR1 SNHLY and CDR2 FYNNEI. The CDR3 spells CASLWRANTGELFF. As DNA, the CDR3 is TGTGCCAGCCTTTGGCGGGCTAACACCGGGGAGCTGTTTTTT. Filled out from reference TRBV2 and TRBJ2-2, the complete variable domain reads EPEVTQTPSHQVTQMGQEVILRCVPISNHLYFYWYRQILGQKVEFLVSFYNNEISEKSEIFDDQFSVERPDGSNFTLKIRSTKLEDSAMYFCASLWRANTGELFFGEGSRLTVL.

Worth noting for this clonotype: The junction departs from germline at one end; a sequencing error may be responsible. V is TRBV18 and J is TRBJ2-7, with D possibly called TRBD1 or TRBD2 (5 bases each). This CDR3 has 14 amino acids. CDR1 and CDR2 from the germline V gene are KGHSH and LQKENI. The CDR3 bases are TGTTCCAGCTCACCGGGGACCGACAGCTACGAGCAGTACTTC. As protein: CSSSPGTDSYEQYF.

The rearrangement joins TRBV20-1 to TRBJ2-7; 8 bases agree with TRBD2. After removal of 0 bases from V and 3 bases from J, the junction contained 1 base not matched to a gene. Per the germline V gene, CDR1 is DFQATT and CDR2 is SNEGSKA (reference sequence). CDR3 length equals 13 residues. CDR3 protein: CSARDTSGYEQYF. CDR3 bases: TGCAGTGCTAGAGACACTAGCGGCTACGAGCAGTACTTC.

The CDR3 DNA follows: TGTGCTAGTGCCCCGGACCTTGAAAACGAGCAGTACTTC. Amino acid sequence: CASAPDLENEQYF. This chain connects TRBV12-5 to TRBJ2-7, with D unclear. Germline-derived CDR1 and CDR2 are LGHNT and FRNRAP. This CDR3 has 13 amino acids. The V end lost 7 bases, the J end lost 5 bases, and 15 bases lay between the germline ends. Full variable domain (missing parts from reference TRBV12-5 and TRBJ2-7): DARVTQTPRHKVTEMGQEVTMRCQPILGHNTVFWYRQTMMQGLELLAYFRNRAPLDDSGMPKDRFSAEMPDATLATLKIQPSEPRDSAVYFCASAPDLENEQYFGPGTRLTVT.

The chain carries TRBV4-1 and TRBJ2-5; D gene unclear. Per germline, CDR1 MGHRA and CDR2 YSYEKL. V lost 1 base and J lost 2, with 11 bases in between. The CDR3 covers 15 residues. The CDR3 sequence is CASSQVGLKQETQYF. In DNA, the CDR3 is TGCGCCAGCAGCCAAGTAGGGCTTAAACAAGAGACCCAGTACTTC.

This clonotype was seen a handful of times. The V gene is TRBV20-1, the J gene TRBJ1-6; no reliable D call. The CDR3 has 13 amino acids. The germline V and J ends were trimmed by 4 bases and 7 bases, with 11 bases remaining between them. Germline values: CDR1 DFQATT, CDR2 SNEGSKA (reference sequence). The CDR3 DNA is TGCAGTGCTATCCGGGCCCCAAATTCACCCCTCCACTTT. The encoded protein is CSAIRAPNSPLHF.

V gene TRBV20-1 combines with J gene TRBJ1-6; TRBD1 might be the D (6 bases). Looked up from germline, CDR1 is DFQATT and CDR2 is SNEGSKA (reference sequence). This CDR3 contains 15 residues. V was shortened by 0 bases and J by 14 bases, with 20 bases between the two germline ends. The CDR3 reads CSARDLSQGRFSLHF. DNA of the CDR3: TGCAGTGCTAGAGATCTATCACAGGGTCGTTTTTCCCTCCACTTT.

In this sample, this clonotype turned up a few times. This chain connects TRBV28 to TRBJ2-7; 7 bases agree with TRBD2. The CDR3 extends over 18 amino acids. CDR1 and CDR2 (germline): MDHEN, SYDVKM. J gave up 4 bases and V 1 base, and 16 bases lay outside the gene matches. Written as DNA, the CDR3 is TGTGCCAGCAGTTTATCCCTGGGCCTTGGGAGCGGGGAGTACGAGCAGTACTTC. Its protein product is CASSLSLGLGSGEYEQYF.

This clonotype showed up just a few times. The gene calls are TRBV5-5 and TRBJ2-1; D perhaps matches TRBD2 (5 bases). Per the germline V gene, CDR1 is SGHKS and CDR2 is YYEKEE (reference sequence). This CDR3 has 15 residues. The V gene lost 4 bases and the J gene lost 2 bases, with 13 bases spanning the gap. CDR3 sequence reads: CASSLDWSTYNEQFF. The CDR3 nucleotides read TGTGCCAGCAGCCTGGACTGGTCCACCTACAATGAGCAGTTCTTC.

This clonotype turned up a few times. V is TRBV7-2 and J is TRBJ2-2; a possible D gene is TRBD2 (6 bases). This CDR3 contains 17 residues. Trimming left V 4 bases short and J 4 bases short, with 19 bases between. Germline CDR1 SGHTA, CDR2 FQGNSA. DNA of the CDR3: TGTGCCAGCAGCTCGGGACTTCGGGCCGAGGGCACCGGGGAGCTGTTTTTT. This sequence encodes CASSSGLRAEGTGELFF.